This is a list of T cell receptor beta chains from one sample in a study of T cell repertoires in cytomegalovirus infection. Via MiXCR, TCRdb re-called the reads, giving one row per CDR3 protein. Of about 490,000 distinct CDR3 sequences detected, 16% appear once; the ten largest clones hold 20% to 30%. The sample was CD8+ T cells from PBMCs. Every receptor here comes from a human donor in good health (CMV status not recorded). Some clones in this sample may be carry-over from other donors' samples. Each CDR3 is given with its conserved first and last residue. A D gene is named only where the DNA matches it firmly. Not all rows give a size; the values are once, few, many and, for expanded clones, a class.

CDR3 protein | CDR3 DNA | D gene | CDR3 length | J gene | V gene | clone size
CATSGTGVNEQFF | TGTGCCACCTCCGGGACAGGGGTGAATGAGCAGTTCTTC | TRBD1 | 13 | TRBJ2-1 | TRBV19 | few
CASILGQGYEQYF | TGTGCCAGCATCTTGGGACAGGGGTACGAGCAGTACTTC | TRBD1 | 13 | TRBJ2-7 | TRBV6-6 | .
CASSSGTSGMRTYEQYF | TGTGCCAGCAGTTCCGGGACTAGCGGGATGAGGACCTACGAGCAGTACTTC | TRBD2 | 17 | TRBJ2-7 | TRBV28 | .
CASSLERLEGSYEQYF | TGTGCCAGCAGTTTAGAACGTCTTGAGGGCTCCTACGAGCAGTACTTC | . | 16 | TRBJ2-7 | TRBV12-3/TRBV12-4 | .
CASSVEGPGTANQETQYF | TGTGCCAGCAGCGTAGAGGGCCCGGGGACAGCAAACCAAGAGACCCAGTACTTC | TRBD1 | 18 | TRBJ2-5 | TRBV9 | many
CATTPTDSYEQYF | TGTGCCACCACTCCGACAGACTCCTACGAGCAGTACTTC | . | 13 | TRBJ2-7 | TRBV15 | few
CASSFEGTNYGYTF | TGTGCCAGCAGTTTTGAGGGCACCAACTATGGCTACACCTTC | . | 14 | TRBJ1-2 | TRBV28 | many
CASSPLTSGSYNEQFF | TGTGCCAGCAGCCCGCTTACTAGCGGCTCCTACAATGAGCAGTTCTTC | TRBD2 | 16 | TRBJ2-1 | TRBV7-9 | many
CASSPGEGISHEQYF | TGTGCCAGCAGCCCCGGGGAGGGAATTTCCCACGAGCAGTACTTC | TRBD2 | 15 | TRBJ2-7 | TRBV27 | few
CASSPMGSAQETQYF | TGTGCCAGCAGCCCCATGGGGAGTGCCCAAGAGACCCAGTACTTC | . | 15 | TRBJ2-5 | TRBV27 | many
CASSTSPGRFSGELFF | TGTGCCAGCAGCACGTCCCCAGGGCGGTTCTCCGGGGAGCTGTTTTTT | . | 16 | TRBJ2-2 | TRBV11-2 | many
CASSTDRPYGLFF | TGTGCCAGCAGTACGGACAGACCCTATGGACTGTTTTTT | . | 13 | TRBJ1-4 | TRBV2 | few
CSTNARGLGYNEQFF | TGCAGCACCAACGCGCGGGGTTTGGGATACAATGAGCAGTTCTTC | . | 15 | TRBJ2-1 | TRBV29-1 | many
CASSGEGGRNQPQHF | TGTGCCAGCAGTGGGGAGGGAGGACGTAATCAGCCCCAGCATTTT | . | 15 | TRBJ1-5 | TRBV6-1 | many
CASSLAVVGGYEQYF | TGTGCCAGCAGCTTAGCGGTAGTGGGAGGCTACGAGCAGTACTTC | . | 15 | TRBJ2-7 | TRBV11-1 | many
CASSHDRANTGELFF | TGTGCCAGCAGCCACGACAGGGCGAACACCGGGGAGCTGTTTTTT | TRBD1 | 15 | TRBJ2-2 | TRBV7-9 | many
CSARLGHSPITDTQYF | TGCAGTGCTAGGTTGGGCCATAGTCCGATCACAGATACGCAGTATTTT | . | 16 | TRBJ2-3 | TRBV20-1 | .
CASSLYKGRETQYF | TGTGCCAGCAGCTTATATAAGGGAAGGGAGACCCAGTACTTC | . | 14 | TRBJ2-5 | TRBV11-1 | few
CASSSPLIGQQETQYF | TGTGCCAGCAGCTCACCCCTGATAGGACAGCAAGAGACCCAGTACTTC | . | 16 | TRBJ2-5 | TRBV7-9 | many
CASSHTQENTEAFF | TGTGCCAGCAGCCACACACAGGAGAACACTGAAGCTTTCTTT | . | 14 | TRBJ1-1 | TRBV3-1 | .
CASSPRGVGDSPETQYF | TGTGCCAGCAGTCCCCGGGGGGTGGGGGACTCGCCAGAGACCCAGTACTTC | TRBD2 | 17 | TRBJ2-5 | TRBV28 | many
CASSLTTGPYNEQFF | TGTGCCAGCAGCTTAACGACAGGGCCCTACAATGAGCAGTTCTTC | TRBD1 | 15 | TRBJ2-1 | TRBV7-7 | few
CASSLGQVNEKLFF | TGTGCCAGCAGCTTAGGACAGGTTAATGAAAAACTGTTTTTT | . | 14 | TRBJ1-4 | TRBV11-2 | few
CASRSFYGYTF | TGTGCCAGCAGGAGCTTCTATGGCTACACCTTC | . | 11 | TRBJ1-2 | TRBV7-6 | .
CASSLNPGQAKGAYGYTF | TGTGCCAGCAGCTTGAACCCGGGACAAGCGAAGGGCGCCTATGGCTACACCTTC | . | 18 | TRBJ1-2 | TRBV7-8 | many
CASSYSPGLKAPNYGYTF | TGTGCCAGCAGTTACTCTCCGGGGCTCAAGGCGCCTAACTATGGCTACACCTTC | . | 18 | TRBJ1-2 | TRBV6-6 | many
CASSSPTGDSYEQYF | TGTGCCAGCAGCTCCCCGACAGGGGACTCCTACGAGCAGTACTTC | TRBD1 | 15 | TRBJ2-7 | TRBV7-6 | .
CASSSPDRQSNSPLHF | TGTGCCAGCAGTTCCCCGGACAGACAGAGTAATTCACCCCTCCACTTT | . | 16 | TRBJ1-6 | TRBV6-6 | .
CASRPRDGTYTEAFF | TGTGCCAGCAGACCCCGGGACGGGACGTACACTGAAGCTTTCTTT | . | 15 | TRBJ1-1 | TRBV27 | many
CASSGLAGGPYGELFF | TGTGCCAGCAGTGGCTTAGCGGGGGGGCCTTACGGGGAGCTGTTTTTT | TRBD2 | 16 | TRBJ2-2 | TRBV2 | once
CATSNSGAFEAFF | TGTGCCACCAGTAACAGCGGGGCCTTTGAAGCTTTCTTT | . | 13 | TRBJ1-1 | TRBV15 | many
CASSRRWTEKLFF | TGTGCCAGCAGCCGGAGGTGGACCGAAAAACTGTTTTTT | . | 13 | TRBJ1-4 | TRBV27 | few
CASSGRSSYEQYF | TGTGCCAGCAGCGGACGGAGCTCCTACGAGCAGTACTTC | . | 13 | TRBJ2-7 | TRBV7-9 | many
CASSLSGGEETQYF | TGTGCCAGCAGCCTTAGCGGGGGCGAGGAGACCCAGTACTTC | TRBD2 | 14 | TRBJ2-5 | TRBV7-3 | many
CASSNSGRDGYEQYF | TGTGCCAGCAGCAATAGCGGGAGGGACGGCTACGAGCAGTACTTC | TRBD2 | 15 | TRBJ2-7 | TRBV5-6 | .
CASSLRSRQGVKKDGYTF | TGTGCCAGCAGCTTGCGATCTAGACAGGGGGTCAAGAAAGATGGCTACACCTTC | TRBD1 | 18 | TRBJ1-2 | TRBV5-7 | .
CASSRTTGEGYTF | TGTGCCAGCAGTCGCACGACAGGGGAAGGCTACACCTTC | TRBD1 | 13 | TRBJ1-2 | TRBV2 | .
CASSLDGGRDTEAFF | TGTGCCAGCAGCTTAGATGGGGGGAGGGACACTGAAGCTTTCTTT | . | 15 | TRBJ1-1 | TRBV7-8 | many
CASSWTMYNEQFF | TGTGCCAGCAGCTGGACTATGTACAATGAGCAGTTCTTC | . | 13 | TRBJ2-1 | TRBV6-5 | many
CASSIWLAPEDTQYF | TGTGCCAGTAGTATCTGGCTAGCGCCCGAAGATACGCAGTATTTT | . | 15 | TRBJ2-3 | TRBV19 | few
CASSLQGAGDYGYTF | TGCGCCAGCAGCCTACAGGGGGCGGGGGACTATGGCTACACCTTC | TRBD1 | 15 | TRBJ1-2 | TRBV4-1 | few
CASRSSGGTHYEQYF | TGTGCCAGCAGGTCAAGTGGCGGGACCCACTACGAGCAGTACTTC | . | 15 | TRBJ2-7 | TRBV6-1 | many
CASSYSEESYNEQFF | TGTGCCAGCAGTTACTCAGAGGAATCCTACAATGAGCAGTTCTTC | . | 15 | TRBJ2-1 | TRBV6-5 | many
CASSAGTLNTEAFF | TGTGCCAGCAGCGCTGGGACACTGAACACTGAAGCTTTCTTT | . | 14 | TRBJ1-1 | TRBV9 | few
CASSLEGDAETQYF | TGTGCCAGCAGTTTAGAGGGGGATGCGGAGACCCAGTACTTC | . | 14 | TRBJ2-5 | TRBV28 | few
CASSLVLAGGQLSKQFF | TGTGCCAGCAGCTTAGTCCTAGCGGGAGGGCAGCTAAGCAAGCAGTTCTTC | TRBD2 | 17 | TRBJ2-1 | TRBV7-6 | .
CASSRGLGSSYEQYF | TGTGCCAGCAGCAGGGGACTTGGGAGCTCCTACGAGCAGTACTTC | . | 15 | TRBJ2-7 | TRBV7-3 | many
CASSHLDRNYGYTF | TGTGCCAGCAGCCACCTGGACAGGAACTATGGCTACACCTTC | TRBD1 | 14 | TRBJ1-2 | TRBV7-6 | .
CASSPRDGPGHIRQFF | TGTGCCAGCAGCCCCCGGGACGGGCCTGGTCACATCAGGCAGTTCTTC | . | 16 | TRBJ2-1 | TRBV7-6 | .
CASSRKGGTNEKLFF | TGTGCCAGCAGTCGAAAGGGTGGGACTAATGAAAAACTGTTTTTT | . | 15 | TRBJ1-4 | TRBV12-3/TRBV12-4 | .
CASSLVASGGNTIYF | TGTGCCAGCAGCTTAGTGGCGAGCGGAGGAAACACCATATATTTT | . | 15 | TRBJ1-3 | TRBV7-9 | many
CSAQDGLLNTEAFF | TGCAGCGCCCAGGACGGACTTTTGAACACTGAAGCTTTCTTT | . | 14 | TRBJ1-1 | TRBV29-1 | few
CASSQGWGATNEKLFF | TGCGCCAGCAGCCAGGGTTGGGGCGCAACTAATGAAAAACTGTTTTTT | . | 16 | TRBJ1-4 | TRBV4-1 | few
CASSSDRVYNEQFF | TGTGCCAGCAGCTCGGACAGGGTTTACAATGAGCAGTTCTTC | TRBD1 | 14 | TRBJ2-1 | TRBV7-6 | many
CASSLVSSGANVLTF | TGTGCCAGCAGCTTAGTCAGCTCTGGGGCCAACGTCCTGACTTTC | . | 15 | TRBJ2-6 | TRBV7-8 | many
CASSLGGLAGGEQYF | TGTGCCAGCAGCTTAGGGGGTCTCGCCGGGGGCGAGCAGTACTTC | . | 15 | TRBJ2-7 | TRBV7-6 | many